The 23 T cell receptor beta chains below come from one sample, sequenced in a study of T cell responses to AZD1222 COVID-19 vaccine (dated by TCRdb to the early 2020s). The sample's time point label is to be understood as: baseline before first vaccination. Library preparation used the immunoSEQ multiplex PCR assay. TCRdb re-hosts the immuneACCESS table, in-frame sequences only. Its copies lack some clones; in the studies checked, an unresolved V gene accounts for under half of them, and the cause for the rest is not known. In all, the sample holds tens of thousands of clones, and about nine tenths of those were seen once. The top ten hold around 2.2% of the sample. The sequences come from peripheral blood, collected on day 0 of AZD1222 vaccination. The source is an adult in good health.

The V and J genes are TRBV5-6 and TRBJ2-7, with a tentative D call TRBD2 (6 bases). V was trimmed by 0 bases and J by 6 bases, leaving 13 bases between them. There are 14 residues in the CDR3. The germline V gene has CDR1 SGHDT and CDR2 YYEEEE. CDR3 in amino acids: CASSLAGGLSEQYF. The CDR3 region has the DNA TGTGCCAGCAGCTTGGCCGGAGGGCTAAGCGAGCAGTACTTC. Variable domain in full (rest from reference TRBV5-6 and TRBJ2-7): DAGVTQSPTHLIKTRGQQVTLRCSPKSGHDTVSWYQQALGQGPQFIFQYYEEEERQRGNFPDRFSGHQFPNYSSELNVNALLLGDSALYLCASSLAGGLSEQYFGPGTRLTVT.

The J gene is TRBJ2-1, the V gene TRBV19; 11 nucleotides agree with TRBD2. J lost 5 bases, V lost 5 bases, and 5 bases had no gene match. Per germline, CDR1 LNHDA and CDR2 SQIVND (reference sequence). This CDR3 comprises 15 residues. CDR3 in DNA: TGTGCCAGTAGTTTTAGCGGGGGGGCCAACAATGAGCAGTTCTTC. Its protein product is CASSFSGGANNEQFF.

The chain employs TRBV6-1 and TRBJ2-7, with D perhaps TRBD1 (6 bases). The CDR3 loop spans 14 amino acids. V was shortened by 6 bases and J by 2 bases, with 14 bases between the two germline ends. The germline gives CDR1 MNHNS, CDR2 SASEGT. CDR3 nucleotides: TGTGCCAGCAGGCCCGACAGGCCGCCCTACGAGCAGTACTTC. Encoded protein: CASRPDRPPYEQYF.

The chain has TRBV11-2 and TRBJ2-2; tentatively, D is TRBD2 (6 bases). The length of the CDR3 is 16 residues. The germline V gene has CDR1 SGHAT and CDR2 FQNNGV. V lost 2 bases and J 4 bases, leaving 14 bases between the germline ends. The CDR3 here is CASSLTRTGVTGELFF. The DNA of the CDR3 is TGTGCCAGCAGCTTAACGCGGACGGGAGTCACCGGGGAGCTGTTTTTT. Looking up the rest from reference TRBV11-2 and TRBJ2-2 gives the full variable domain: EAGVAQSPRYKIIEKRQSVAFWCNPISGHATLYWYQQILGQGPKLLIQFQNNGVVDDSQLPKDRFSAERLKGVDSTLKIQPAKLEDSAVYLCASSLTRTGVTGELFFGEGSRLTVL.

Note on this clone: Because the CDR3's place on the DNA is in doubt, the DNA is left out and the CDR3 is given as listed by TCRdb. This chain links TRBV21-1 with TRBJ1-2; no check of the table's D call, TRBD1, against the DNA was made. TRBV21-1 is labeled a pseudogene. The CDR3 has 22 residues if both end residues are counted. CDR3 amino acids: CASSKVPCWTPGVGQGNYGYTF.

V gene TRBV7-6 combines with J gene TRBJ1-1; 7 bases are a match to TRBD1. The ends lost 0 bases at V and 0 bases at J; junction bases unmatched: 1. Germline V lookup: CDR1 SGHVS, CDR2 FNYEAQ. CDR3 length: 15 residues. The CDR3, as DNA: TGTGCCAGCAGCTTAGCACAGGGGATGAACACTGAAGCTTTCTTT. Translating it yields CASSLAQGMNTEAFF.

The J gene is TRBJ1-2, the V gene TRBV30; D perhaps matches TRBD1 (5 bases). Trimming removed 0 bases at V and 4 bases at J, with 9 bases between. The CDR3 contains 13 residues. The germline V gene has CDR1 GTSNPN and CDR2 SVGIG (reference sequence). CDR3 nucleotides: TGTGCCTGGAGTGTACAAGGGACCTATGGCTACACCTTC. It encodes CAWSVQGTYGYTF.

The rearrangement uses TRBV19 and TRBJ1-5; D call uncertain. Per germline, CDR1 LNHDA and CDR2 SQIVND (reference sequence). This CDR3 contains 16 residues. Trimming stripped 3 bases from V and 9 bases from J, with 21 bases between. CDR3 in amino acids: CASSMGMTGPRPPQHF. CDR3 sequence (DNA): TGTGCCAGTAGTATGGGAATGACGGGTCCTCGCCCGCCCCAGCATTTT.

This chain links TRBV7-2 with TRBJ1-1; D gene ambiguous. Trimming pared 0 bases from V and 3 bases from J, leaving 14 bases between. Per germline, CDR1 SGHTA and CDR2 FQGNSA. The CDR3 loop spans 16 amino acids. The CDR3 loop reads CASSLAHWRRDTEAFF. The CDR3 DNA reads TGTGCCAGCAGCTTAGCGCATTGGAGGCGGGACACTGAAGCTTTCTTT.

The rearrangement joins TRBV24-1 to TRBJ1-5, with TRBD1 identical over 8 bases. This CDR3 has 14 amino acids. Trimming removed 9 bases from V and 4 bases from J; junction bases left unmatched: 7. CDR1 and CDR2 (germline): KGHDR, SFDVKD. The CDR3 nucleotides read TGTGCCACCGCTGCACAGGGGGTAAATCAGCCCCAGCATTTT. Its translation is CATAAQGVNQPQHF.

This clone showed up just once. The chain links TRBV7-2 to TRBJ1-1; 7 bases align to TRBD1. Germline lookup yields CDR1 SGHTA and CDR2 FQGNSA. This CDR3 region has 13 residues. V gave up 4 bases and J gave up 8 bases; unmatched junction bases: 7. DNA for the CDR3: TGTGCCAGCAGCTCCCCCCCAGGGGGAGAAGCTTTCTTT. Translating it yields CASSSPPGGEAFF.

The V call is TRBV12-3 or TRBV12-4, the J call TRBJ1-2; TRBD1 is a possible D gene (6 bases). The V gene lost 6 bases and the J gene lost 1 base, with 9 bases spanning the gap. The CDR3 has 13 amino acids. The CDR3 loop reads CASSLGGNYGYTF. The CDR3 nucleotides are TGTGCCAGCAGCCTAGGGGGTAACTATGGCTACACCTTC.

The CDR3 sequence: CASSQGLAGVTSGFF. In DNA form, the CDR3 reads TGTGCCAGCAGCCAGGGACTAGCGGGAGTAACCTCTGGGTTCTTC. The chain employs TRBV3-1 (or the pseudogene TRBV3-2) and TRBJ2-1; TRBD2 matches at 14 bases. Germline V gene lookup returns CDR1 LGHDT and CDR2 YNNKEL (reference sequence). The CDR3 has 15 amino acids. Trimming cost V 3 bases and J 15 bases; bases outside gene matches: 10.

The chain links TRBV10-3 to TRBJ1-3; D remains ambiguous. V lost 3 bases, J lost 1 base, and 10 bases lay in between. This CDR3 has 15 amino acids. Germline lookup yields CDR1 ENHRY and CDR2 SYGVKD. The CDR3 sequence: CAISDGGQSGNTIYF. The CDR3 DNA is TGTGCCATCAGTGACGGCGGGCAGTCTGGAAACACCATATATTTT.

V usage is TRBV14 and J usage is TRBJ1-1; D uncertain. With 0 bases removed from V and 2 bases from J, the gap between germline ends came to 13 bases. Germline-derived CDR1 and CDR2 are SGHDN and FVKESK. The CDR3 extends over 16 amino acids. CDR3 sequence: CASSQEIGQINTEAFF. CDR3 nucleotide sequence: TGTGCCAGCAGCCAAGAAATAGGGCAGATCAACACTGAAGCTTTCTTT.

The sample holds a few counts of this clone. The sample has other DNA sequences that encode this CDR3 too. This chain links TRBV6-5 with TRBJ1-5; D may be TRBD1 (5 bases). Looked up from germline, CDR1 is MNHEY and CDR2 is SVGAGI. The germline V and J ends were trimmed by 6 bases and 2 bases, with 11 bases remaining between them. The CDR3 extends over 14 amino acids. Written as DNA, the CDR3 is TGTGCCAGCAGGGGGGGAGGGGGCAATCAGCCCCAGCATTTT. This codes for CASRGGGGNQPQHF.

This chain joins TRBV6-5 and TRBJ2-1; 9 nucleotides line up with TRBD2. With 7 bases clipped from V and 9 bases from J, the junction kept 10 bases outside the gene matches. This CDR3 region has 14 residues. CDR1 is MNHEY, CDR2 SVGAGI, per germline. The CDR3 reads CASTLSGSPTEQFF. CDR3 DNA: TGTGCCAGCACCCTTAGCGGGAGTCCCACTGAGCAGTTCTTC.

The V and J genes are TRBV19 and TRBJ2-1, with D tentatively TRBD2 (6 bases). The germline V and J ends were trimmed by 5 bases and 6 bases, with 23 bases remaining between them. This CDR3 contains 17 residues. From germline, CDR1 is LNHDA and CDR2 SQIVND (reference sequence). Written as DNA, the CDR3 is TGTGCCAGTAGTCCACGAGGGAGTAGCCGCGGGGCCAATGAGCAGTTCTTC. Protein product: CASSPRGSSRGANEQFF.

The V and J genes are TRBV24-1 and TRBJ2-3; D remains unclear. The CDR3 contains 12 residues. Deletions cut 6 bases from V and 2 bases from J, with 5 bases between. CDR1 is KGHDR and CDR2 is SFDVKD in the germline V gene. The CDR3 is CATSTHTDTQYF. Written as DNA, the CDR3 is TGTGCCACCAGTACCCACACAGATACGCAGTATTTT.

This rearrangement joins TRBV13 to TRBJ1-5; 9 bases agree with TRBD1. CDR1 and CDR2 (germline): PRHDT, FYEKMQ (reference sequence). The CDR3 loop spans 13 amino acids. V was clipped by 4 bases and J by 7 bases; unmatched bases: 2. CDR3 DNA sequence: TGTGCCAGCAGCTCGGACAGGGGACAGCCCCAGCATTTT. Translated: CASSSDRGQPQHF.

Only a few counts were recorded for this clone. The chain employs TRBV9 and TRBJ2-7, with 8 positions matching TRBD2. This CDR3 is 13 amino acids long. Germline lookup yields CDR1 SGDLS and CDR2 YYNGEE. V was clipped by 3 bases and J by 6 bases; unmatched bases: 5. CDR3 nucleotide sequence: TGTGCCAGCAGCGCAACCGGGACTAGCGAGCAGTACTTC. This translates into CASSATGTSEQYF.

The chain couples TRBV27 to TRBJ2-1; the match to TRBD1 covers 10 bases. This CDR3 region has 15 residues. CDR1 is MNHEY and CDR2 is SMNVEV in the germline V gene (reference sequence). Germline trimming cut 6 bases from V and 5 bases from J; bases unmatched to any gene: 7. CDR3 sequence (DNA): TGTGCCAGCAGGAGACAGGGGGCGGGGAACAATGAGCAGTTCTTC. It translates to CASRRQGAGNNEQFF.

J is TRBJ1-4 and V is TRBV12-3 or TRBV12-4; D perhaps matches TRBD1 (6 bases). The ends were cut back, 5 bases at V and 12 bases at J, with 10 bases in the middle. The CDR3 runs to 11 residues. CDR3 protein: CASSDRQELFF. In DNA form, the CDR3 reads TGTGCCAGCAGTGACAGACAGGAACTGTTTTTT.